The clone carrying this T cell receptor (beta chain) was seen many times. The sample belongs to a study of blood T cell repertoires in COVID-19. Measured with immunoSEQ multiplex PCR; TCRdb has only the in-frame clones, and not every one. This table has fewer than 250,000 clones, 87% appearing once. The source is a young man who had recovered from COVID-19. Sequencing was performed on PBMCs or T cells enriched from blood (not recorded which).

The CDR3 nucleotides read TGTGCCAGCAGCTTAACGCCCAGTAACTATGGCTACACCTTC. Amino acids: CASSLTPSNYGYTF. The chain recombines TRBV7-9 with TRBJ1-2; D is uncertain. Germline CDR1 is SEHNR and CDR2 is FQNEAQ (reference sequence). The CDR3 is 14 amino acids. V dropped 2 bases and J dropped 1 base, with 8 bases sitting between them.